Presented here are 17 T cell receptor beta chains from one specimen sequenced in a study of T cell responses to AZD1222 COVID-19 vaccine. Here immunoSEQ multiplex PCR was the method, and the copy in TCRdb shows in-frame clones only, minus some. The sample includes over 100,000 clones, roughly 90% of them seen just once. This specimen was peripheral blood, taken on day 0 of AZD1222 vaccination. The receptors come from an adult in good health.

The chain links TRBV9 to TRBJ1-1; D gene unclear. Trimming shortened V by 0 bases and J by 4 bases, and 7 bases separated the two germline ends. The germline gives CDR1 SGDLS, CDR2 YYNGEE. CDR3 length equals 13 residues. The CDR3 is CASSVEAVTEAFF. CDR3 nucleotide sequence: TGTGCCAGCAGCGTAGAGGCGGTCACTGAAGCTTTCTTT.

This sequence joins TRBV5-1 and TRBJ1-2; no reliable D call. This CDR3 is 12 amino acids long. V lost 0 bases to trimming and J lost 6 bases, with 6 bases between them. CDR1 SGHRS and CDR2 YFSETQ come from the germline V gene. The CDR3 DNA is TGCGCCAGCAGCTTGGCTGGGAATGGCTACACCTTC. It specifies CASSLAGNGYTF.

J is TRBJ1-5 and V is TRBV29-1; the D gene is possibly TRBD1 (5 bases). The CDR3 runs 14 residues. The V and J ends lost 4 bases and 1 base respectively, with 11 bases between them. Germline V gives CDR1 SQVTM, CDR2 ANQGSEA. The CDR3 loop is CSVGGMGSNQPQHF. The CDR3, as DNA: TGCAGCGTTGGGGGGATGGGAAGCAATCAGCCCCAGCATTTT.

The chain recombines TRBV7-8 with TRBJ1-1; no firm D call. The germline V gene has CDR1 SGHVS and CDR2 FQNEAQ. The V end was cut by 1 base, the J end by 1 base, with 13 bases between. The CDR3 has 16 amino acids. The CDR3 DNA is TGTGCCAGCAGCTTAGTTCGTGTGCAGACGAACACTGAAGCTTTCTTT. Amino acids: CASSLVRVQTNTEAFF.

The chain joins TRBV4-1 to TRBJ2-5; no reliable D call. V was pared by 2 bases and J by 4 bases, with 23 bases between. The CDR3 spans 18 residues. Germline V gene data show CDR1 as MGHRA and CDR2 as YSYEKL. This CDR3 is CASSQNLFAGSSRETQYF. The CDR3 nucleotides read TGCGCCAGCAGCCAAAACCTTTTCGCCGGGTCCTCGCGAGAGACCCAGTACTTC.

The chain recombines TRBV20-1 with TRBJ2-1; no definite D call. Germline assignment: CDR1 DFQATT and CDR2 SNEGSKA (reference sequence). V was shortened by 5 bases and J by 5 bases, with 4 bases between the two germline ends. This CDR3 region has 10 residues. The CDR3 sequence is CSALDNEQFF. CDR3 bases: TGCAGTGCTTTAGACAATGAGCAGTTCTTC.

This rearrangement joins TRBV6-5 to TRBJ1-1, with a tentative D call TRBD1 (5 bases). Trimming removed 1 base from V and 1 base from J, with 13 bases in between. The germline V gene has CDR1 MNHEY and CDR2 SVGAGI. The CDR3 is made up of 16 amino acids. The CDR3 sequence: CASSYWGGLKNTEAFF. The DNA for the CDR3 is TGTGCCAGCAGTTACTGGGGCGGACTGAAGAACACTGAAGCTTTCTTT.

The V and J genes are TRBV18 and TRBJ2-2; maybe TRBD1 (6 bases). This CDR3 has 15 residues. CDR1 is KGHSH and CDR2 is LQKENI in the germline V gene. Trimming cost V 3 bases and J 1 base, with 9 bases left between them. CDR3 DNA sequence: TGTGCCAGCTCACCGGGGGCCGGGAACACCGGGGAGCTGTTTTTT. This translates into CASSPGAGNTGELFF.

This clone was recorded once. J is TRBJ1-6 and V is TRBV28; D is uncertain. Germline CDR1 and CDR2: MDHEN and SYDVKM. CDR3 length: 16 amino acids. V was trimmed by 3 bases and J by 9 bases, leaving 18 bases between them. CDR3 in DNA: TGTGCCAGCAGTTTTGACGGTTTTGTGGAATTTTCACCCCTCCACTTT. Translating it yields CASSFDGFVEFSPLHF.

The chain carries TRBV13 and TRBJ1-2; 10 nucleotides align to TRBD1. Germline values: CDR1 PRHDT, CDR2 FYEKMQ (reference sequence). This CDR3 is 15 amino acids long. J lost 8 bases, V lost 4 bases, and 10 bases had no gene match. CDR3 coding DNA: TGTGCCAGCAGCTCCGGGACAGGGGCCGCAATAGGCTACACCTTC. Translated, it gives CASSSGTGAAIGYTF.

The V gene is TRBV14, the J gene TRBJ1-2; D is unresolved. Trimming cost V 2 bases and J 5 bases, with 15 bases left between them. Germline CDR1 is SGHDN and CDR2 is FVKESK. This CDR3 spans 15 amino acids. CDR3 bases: TGTGCCAGCAGCCAAAATCAACAGACCGGTTATGGCTACACCTTC. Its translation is CASSQNQQTGYGYTF. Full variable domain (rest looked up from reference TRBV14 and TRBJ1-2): EAGVTQFPSHSVIEKGQTVTLRCDPISGHDNLYWYRRVMGKEIKFLLHFVKESKQDESGMPNNRFLAERTGGTYSTLKVQPAELEDSGVYFCASSQNQQTGYGYTFGSGTRLTVV.

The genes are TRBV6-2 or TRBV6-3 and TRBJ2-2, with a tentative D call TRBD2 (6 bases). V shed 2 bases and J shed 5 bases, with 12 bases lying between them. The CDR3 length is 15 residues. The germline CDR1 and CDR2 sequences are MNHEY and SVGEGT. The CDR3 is CASSYLPAGTGELFF. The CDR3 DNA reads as TGTGCCAGCAGTTACCTCCCGGCGGGGACCGGGGAGCTGTTTTTT.

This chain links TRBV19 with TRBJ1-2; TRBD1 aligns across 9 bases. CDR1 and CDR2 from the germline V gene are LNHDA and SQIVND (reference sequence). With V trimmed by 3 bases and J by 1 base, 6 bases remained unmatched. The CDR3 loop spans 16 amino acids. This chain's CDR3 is CASSIGTGGFNYGYTF. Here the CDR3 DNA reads TGTGCCAGTAGTATCGGAACAGGGGGCTTTAACTATGGCTACACCTTC.

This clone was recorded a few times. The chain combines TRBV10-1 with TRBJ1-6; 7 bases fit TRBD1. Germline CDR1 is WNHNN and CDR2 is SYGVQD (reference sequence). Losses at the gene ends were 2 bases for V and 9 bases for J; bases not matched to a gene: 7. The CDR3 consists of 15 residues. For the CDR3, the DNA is TGCGCCAGCAGTGAGGCACAGGGGAACGGTTCACCCCTCCACTTT. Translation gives CASSEAQGNGSPLHF.

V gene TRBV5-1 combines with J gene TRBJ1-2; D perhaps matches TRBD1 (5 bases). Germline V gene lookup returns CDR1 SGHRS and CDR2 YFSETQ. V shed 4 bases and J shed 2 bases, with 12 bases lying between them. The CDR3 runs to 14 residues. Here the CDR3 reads CASSQGGENYGYTF. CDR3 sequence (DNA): TGCGCCAGCAGCCAGGGAGGGGAGAACTATGGCTACACCTTC.

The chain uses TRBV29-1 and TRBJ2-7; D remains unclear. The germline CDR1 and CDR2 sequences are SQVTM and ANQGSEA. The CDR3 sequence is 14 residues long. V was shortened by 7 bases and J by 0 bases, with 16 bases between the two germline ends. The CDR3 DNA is TGCAGCGGGGTGGCACGTGGGTCCTCCTACGAGCAGTACTTC. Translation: CSGVARGSSYEQYF.

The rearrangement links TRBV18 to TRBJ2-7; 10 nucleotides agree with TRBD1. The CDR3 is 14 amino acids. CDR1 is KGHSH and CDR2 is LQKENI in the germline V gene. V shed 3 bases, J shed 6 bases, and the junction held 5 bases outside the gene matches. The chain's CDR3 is CASSPYRDRGEQYF. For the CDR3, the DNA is TGTGCCAGCTCACCGTACCGGGACAGGGGCGAGCAGTACTTC.